The clone carrying this TCR beta chain showed up just a few times. Its specificity is unknown. cDNA molecules, individually, were tagged with unique molecular identifiers. TCRdb re-called the 5' RACE reads with MiXCR, one entry per CDR3 protein. The repertoire has tens of thousands of distinct CDR3 sequences, about 5.7% of them found once; the top ten carry roughly 20%. This entry belongs to a study of early T cells in non-severe SARS-CoV-2 infection. Study-wide context: Bulk RNA isolated from unsorted whole blood underwent sequencing; chains were not paired.

Study-wide results and limits: Anti-spike CD8 responses were favored in VDJdb matching, and private and CD4 specificities were missed.

In germline, CDR1 is SGHAT, CDR2 FQNNGV. The CDR3 runs to 17 residues. J lost 5 bases, V lost 4 bases, and 11 bases had no gene match. The chain is built from TRBV11-2 and TRBJ2-3; 11 nucleotides line up with TRBD2. This clonotype originated in an adult who was a healthcare worker with PCR-confirmed SARS-CoV-2 infection or an uninfected control (not recorded which). The sequences come from whole blood, collected at baseline. This CDR3 is CASSSGGSGRAVDTQYF. In DNA, the CDR3 is TGTGCCAGCAGCTCGGGAGGTAGCGGGAGGGCCGTAGATACGCAGTATTTT.